This T cell receptor (beta chain) appears in the sequencing data of a study of a mutant IDH1 vaccine in newly diagnosed glioma. Study-level points and caveats: The authors found pseudoprogression apparently unrelated to changes in top peripheral T cell clonotypes.

Notes on this clone: Its target is not known.

Assay: immunoSEQ multiplex PCR; the TCRdb copy retains only in-frame clones and omits some. The sample yields about 92,000 clones, roughly four fifths seen once. V lost 0 bases to trimming and J lost 7 bases; unmatched junction nucleotides: 8. The CDR3 runs to 15 residues. In germline, CDR1 is SGDLS, CDR2 YYNGEE. Stated time point: baseline, week 1 (first vaccination visit). Indicated treatment: pre-vaccination baseline after standard-of-care therapy. Sequences were derived from PBMCs, sampled from a glioma patient treated with radiotherapy, temozolomide or both. The gene calls are TRBV9 and TRBJ2-5, with 8 bases that match TRBD2. The receptor was isolated from a woman between 50 and 59 years old with glioma. CDR3: CASSVGVAGTGTQYF. The CDR3, as DNA: TGTGCCAGCAGCGTAGGGGTAGCGGGGACCGGGACCCAGTACTTC. Using reference TRBV9 and TRBJ2-5 for the parts outside the CDR3, the full variable domain is DSGVTQTPKHLITATGQRVTLRCSPRSGDLSVYWYQQSLDQGLQFLIQYYNGEERAKGNILERFSAQQFPDLHSELNLSSLELGDSALYFCASSVGVAGTGTQYFGPGTRLLVL.